This T cell receptor beta chain was sequenced in a study of T cell responses to AZD1222 COVID-19 vaccine. Whole-study findings and limits: The span of vaccine-associated CD4 TCRs extended across spike, with dominance at 160-218 and 743-854. Donor demographics were predominantly white British with a female majority; clonal diversity may be underestimated.

The assay was immunoSEQ multiplex PCR, and TCRdb's table has in-frame clones only and misses some. The sample has 75,000 to 85,000 clones, about 90% seen once. This CDR3 comprises 14 residues. From germline, CDR1 is GTSNPN and CDR2 SVGIG (reference sequence). Trimming cost V 4 bases and J 1 base, with 8 bases left between them. With regard to this clone: As yet, its antigen is unknown.

The rearrangement joins TRBV30 to TRBJ1-6; unclear D gene. The sequences come from peripheral blood, collected 28 days after the second AZD1222 dose. The source of this sequence is an adult who received the AZD1222 COVID-19 vaccine. CDR3 in amino acids: CAWTWGSYNSPLHF. In DNA, the CDR3 is TGTGCCTGGACGTGGGGATCCTATAATTCACCCCTCCACTTT.